These 20 T cell receptor beta chains share one sample of origin, sequenced in a study of PD-L1 blockade in urothelial cancer. Measured with immunoSEQ multiplex PCR; TCRdb has only the in-frame clones, and not every one. The repertoire includes about 72,000 clones, around 87% of them detected once, and 15% sits in the top ten. Time point described: pretreatment peripheral blood. Here the sequenced sample was PBMCs, taken around atezolizumab (anti-PD-L1) treatment. All receptors come from a man between 60 and 75 years old with urothelial cancer.

The chain is built from TRBV28 and TRBJ1-4; D gene unclear. The CDR3 has 14 amino acids. Per germline, CDR1 MDHEN and CDR2 SYDVKM. V lost 7 bases to trimming and J lost 3 bases, with 12 bases between them. The CDR3 coding sequence is TGTGCCAGCATCGCAGGCAGTTCTAATGAAAAACTGTTTTTT. Protein: CASIAGSSNEKLFF. The full variable domain, its missing parts supplied by reference TRBV28 and TRBJ1-4, is DVKVTQSSRYLVKRTGEKVFLECVQDMDHENMFWYRQDPGLGLRLIYFSYDVKMKEKGDIPEGYSVSREKKERFSLILESASTNQTSMYLCASIAGSSNEKLFFGSGTQLSVL.

V usage is TRBV6-5 and J usage is TRBJ1-1, with 10 bases aligning to TRBD1. The germline gives CDR1 MNHEY, CDR2 SVGAGI. The CDR3 has 15 residues. The junction had 4 bases not matched to a gene; V was cut back by 5 bases and J by 1 base. CDR3 sequence: CASSAGQGKNTEAFF. CDR3 DNA: TGTGCCAGCAGTGCGGGACAGGGGAAGAACACTGAAGCTTTCTTT.

The chain joins TRBV2 to TRBJ2-3; 10 bases are shared with TRBD1. V lost 0 bases, J lost 6 bases, and 6 bases stayed unmatched. This CDR3 spans 16 amino acids. Germline assignment: CDR1 SNHLY and CDR2 FYNNEI. The CDR3 DNA follows: TGTGCCAGCAGTGAAGCTGGGGGACAGGGGCCCGATACGCAGTATTTT. It yields the protein CASSEAGGQGPDTQYF.

V usage is TRBV7-3 and J usage is TRBJ1-2; TRBD1 might be the D (6 bases). V was pared by 0 bases and J by 4 bases, with 12 bases between. The CDR3 has 15 amino acids. Germline loops: CDR1 SGHTA, CDR2 FQGTGA. Here the CDR3 reads CASSLTGGGSYGYTF. CDR3 sequence (DNA): TGTGCCAGCAGCTTAACTGGGGGGGGCTCCTATGGCTACACCTTC.

The chain carries TRBV10-3 and TRBJ1-5, with unresolved D. Looked up from germline, CDR1 is ENHRY and CDR2 is SYGVKD. This CDR3 contains 14 residues. The V end lost 2 bases, the J end lost 5 bases, and 10 bases lay between the germline ends. The CDR3 protein is CAISEAPRDQPQHF. CDR3 sequence (DNA): TGTGCCATCAGTGAGGCTCCACGGGATCAGCCCCAGCATTTT.

The chain carries TRBV7-3 and TRBJ1-6; unclear D gene. Germline V gene sequence: CDR1 SGHTA, CDR2 FQGTGA. The V end was cut by 4 bases, the J end by 5 bases, with 9 bases between. The CDR3 contains 14 residues. CDR3 bases: TGTGCCAGCAGCTACCTCGCTAATAATTCACCCCTCCACTTT. Its protein is CASSYLANNSPLHF.

The chain is built from TRBV15 and TRBJ1-2; D remains unclear. V lost 0 bases, J lost 6 bases, and 11 bases lay in between. Germline V gives CDR1 LNHNV, CDR2 YYDKDF (reference sequence). The CDR3 consists of 14 residues. CDR3 coding DNA: TGTGCCACCAGCAGAGACTCAGTGATGAATGGCTACACCTTC. It yields the protein CATSRDSVMNGYTF.

The V and J genes are TRBV11-3 and TRBJ1-1; TRBD1 might be the D (5 bases). The CDR3 runs 14 residues. Germline values: CDR1 SGHNT, CDR2 YENEEA. Between the trimmed V and J ends, which lost 1 base and 4 bases, there was a span of 10 bases. CDR3 amino acids: CASSLGGYGTEAFF. CDR3 nucleotides: TGTGCCAGCAGCTTAGGGGGCTACGGCACTGAAGCTTTCTTT.

The chain couples TRBV9 to TRBJ2-5, with 11 bases identical to TRBD2. Germline V gene data show CDR1 as SGDLS and CDR2 as YYNGEE. V was pared by 3 bases and J by 5 bases, with 9 bases of the junction left unmatched. This CDR3 is 16 amino acids long. This CDR3 reads CASSAYSGGVWETQYF. The CDR3 DNA reads TGTGCCAGCAGCGCATATAGCGGGGGGGTGTGGGAGACCCAGTACTTC.

This chain joins TRBV10-3 and TRBJ1-4, with a possible D match to TRBD1 (5 bases). V lost 0 bases and J lost 2, with 7 bases in between. The CDR3 is made up of 15 amino acids. Germline values: CDR1 ENHRY, CDR2 SYGVKD. The CDR3 sequence: CAISESKGTNEKLFF. CDR3 bases: TGTGCCATCAGTGAGTCCAAGGGGACTAATGAAAAACTGTTTTTT.

This chain uses TRBV10-1 with TRBJ2-3; D perhaps matches TRBD2 (5 bases). The CDR3 is 16 residues long. Trimming cost V 3 bases and J 1 base, with 14 bases left between them. Germline V CDR1 and CDR2: WNHNN, SYGVQD (reference sequence). DNA for the CDR3: TGCGCCAGCAGTGAATGGGGAGAGGTGGGCACAGATACGCAGTATTTT. Protein: CASSEWGEVGTDTQYF.

This clone has a single count. The V gene is TRBV23-1, the J gene TRBJ1-1; the match to TRBD1 covers 8 bases. Being an ORF, TRBV23-1 has a function that is uncertain. J gave up 2 bases and V 3 bases, and 5 bases lay outside the gene matches. The CDR3 is made up of 15 amino acids. The CDR3 coding sequence is TGCGCCAGCAGTCAGCTCGGACAGGGAAACACTGAAGCTTTCTTT. This translates into CASSQLGQGNTEAFF.

CDR3 nucleotide sequence: TGTGCCAGTAGTACTCCGCCGCCAGGGGGCCTAAACCCCTATAATTCACCCCTCCACTTT. This codes for CASSTPPPGGLNPYNSPLHF. The chain has TRBV19 and TRBJ1-6; 8 bases match TRBD1. CDR3 length: 20 residues. Per the germline V gene, CDR1 is LNHDA and CDR2 is SQIVND (reference sequence). J lost 2 bases, V lost 4 bases, and 16 bases had no gene match.

J is TRBJ2-3 and V is TRBV2; 9 nucleotides agree with TRBD1. The CDR3 contains 13 residues. The ends lost 11 bases at V and 3 bases at J; junction bases unmatched: 6. The germline gives CDR1 SNHLY, CDR2 FYNNEI. The CDR3 DNA is TGTGCCGGAGGGACAGGGAGAACAGATACGCAGTATTTT. Translation gives CAGGTGRTDTQYF.

The CDR3 nucleotides are TGTGCCACCAGCGGGACAGGGTTGAGGTATGAGCAGTTCTTC. The encoded protein is CATSGTGLRYEQFF. This chain joins TRBV15 and TRBJ2-1, with 9 bases matching TRBD1. Trimming at V came to 5 bases and at J to 8 bases, leaving 7 bases not matched to a gene. Germline CDR1 is LNHNV and CDR2 is YYDKDF (reference sequence). The CDR3 consists of 14 residues.

The chain couples TRBV5-4 to TRBJ2-7, with D possibly being TRBD1 (6 bases). Germline CDR1 SGHNT, CDR2 YYREEE (reference sequence). The CDR3 totals 14 residues. The V and J ends lost 2 bases and 6 bases respectively, with 15 bases between them. The DNA of the CDR3 is TGTGCCAGCAGCTTAGAACAGGGTATTACCGAGCAGTACTTC. Encoded protein: CASSLEQGITEQYF.

This chain joins TRBV19 and TRBJ2-7; TRBD1 matches at 8 bases. Germline CDR1 is LNHDA and CDR2 is SQIVND (reference sequence). The CDR3 runs to 13 residues. V lost 10 bases and J lost 3; bases outside the gene matches: 8. The DNA of the CDR3 is TGTGCCACCACGGACAGGGACGACTACGAGCAGTACTTC. Residues: CATTDRDDYEQYF.

Written as DNA, the CDR3 is TGTGCCAGCAGCTTGTGGGCAGGGGGTCCCCATGAGCAGTTCTTC. Translation gives CASSLWAGGPHEQFF. This chain uses TRBV5-4 with TRBJ2-1; 7 bases agree with TRBD1. V lost 1 base, J lost 8 bases, and 9 bases stayed unmatched. CDR3 length equals 15 residues. Per germline, CDR1 SGHNT and CDR2 YYREEE (reference sequence).

This chain connects TRBV4-1 to TRBJ2-3, with D unclear. Between the trimmed V and J ends, which lost 4 bases and 3 bases, there was a span of 17 bases. CDR1 and CDR2 from the germline V gene are MGHRA and YSYEKL. CDR3 length equals 16 residues. In nucleotides, the CDR3 is TGCGCCAGCAGCCGCTCAGGATCACTTGATACAGATACGCAGTATTTT. Its translation: CASSRSGSLDTDTQYF.

This clone was seen only once. The chain carries TRBV6-6 and TRBJ1-4; the D is unclear. Trimming removed 3 bases at V and 5 bases at J, with 10 bases between. The germline V gene encodes CDR1 MNHNY and CDR2 SVGAGI (reference sequence). This CDR3 has 14 residues. Here the CDR3 reads CASSYQNPNEKLFF. DNA of the CDR3: TGTGCCAGCAGTTATCAGAACCCCAATGAAAAACTGTTTTTT.